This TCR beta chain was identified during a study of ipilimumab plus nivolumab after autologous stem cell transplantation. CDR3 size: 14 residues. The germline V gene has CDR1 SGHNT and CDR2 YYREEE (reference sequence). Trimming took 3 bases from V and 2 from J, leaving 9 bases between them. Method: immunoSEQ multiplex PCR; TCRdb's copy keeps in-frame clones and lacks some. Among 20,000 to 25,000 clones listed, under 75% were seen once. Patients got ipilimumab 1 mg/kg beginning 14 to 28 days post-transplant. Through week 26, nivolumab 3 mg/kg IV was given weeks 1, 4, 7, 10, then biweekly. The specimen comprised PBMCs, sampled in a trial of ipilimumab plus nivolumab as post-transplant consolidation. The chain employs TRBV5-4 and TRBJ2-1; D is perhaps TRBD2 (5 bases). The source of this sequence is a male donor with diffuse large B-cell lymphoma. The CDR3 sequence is CASSSGLAYNEQFF. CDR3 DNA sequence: TGTGCCAGCAGCTCCGGACTTGCCTACAATGAGCAGTTCTTC.